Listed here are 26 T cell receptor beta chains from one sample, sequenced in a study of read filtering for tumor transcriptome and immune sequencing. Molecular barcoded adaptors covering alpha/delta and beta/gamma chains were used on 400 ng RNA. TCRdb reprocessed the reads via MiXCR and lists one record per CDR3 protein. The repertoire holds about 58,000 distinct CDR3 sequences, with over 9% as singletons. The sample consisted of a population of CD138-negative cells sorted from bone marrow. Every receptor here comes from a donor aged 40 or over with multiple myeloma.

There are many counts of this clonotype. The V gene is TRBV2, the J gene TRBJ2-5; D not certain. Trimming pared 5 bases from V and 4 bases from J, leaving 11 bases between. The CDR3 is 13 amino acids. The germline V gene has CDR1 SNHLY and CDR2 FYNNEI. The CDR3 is CASSMGSVETQYF. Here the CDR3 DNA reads TGTGCCAGCAGTATGGGCAGCGTAGAGACCCAGTACTTC.

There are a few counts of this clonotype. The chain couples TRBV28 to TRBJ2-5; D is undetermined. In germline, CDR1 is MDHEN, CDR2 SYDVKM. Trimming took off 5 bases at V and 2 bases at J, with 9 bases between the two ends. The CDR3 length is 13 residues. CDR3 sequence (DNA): TGTGCCAGCAGTCGACAAGTACAAGAGACCCAGTACTTC. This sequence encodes CASSRQVQETQYF.

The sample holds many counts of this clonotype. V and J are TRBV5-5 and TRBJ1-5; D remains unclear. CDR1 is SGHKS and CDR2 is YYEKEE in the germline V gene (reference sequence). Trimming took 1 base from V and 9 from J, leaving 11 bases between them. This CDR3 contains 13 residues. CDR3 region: CASSLSTLTPQHF. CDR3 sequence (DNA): TGTGCCAGCAGCTTGTCCACTCTAACGCCCCAGCATTTT. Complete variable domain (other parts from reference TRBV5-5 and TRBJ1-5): DAGVTQSPTHLIKTRGQQVTLRCSPISGHKSVSWYQQVLGQGPQFIFQYYEKEERGRGNFPDRFSARQFPNYSSELNVNALLLGDSALYLCASSLSTLTPQHFGDGTRLSIL.

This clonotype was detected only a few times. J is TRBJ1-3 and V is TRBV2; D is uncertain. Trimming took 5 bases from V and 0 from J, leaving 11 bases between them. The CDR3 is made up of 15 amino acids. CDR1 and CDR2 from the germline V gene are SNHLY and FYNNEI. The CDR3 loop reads CASSRGRASGNTIYF. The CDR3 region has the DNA TGTGCCAGCAGTAGAGGGAGGGCCTCTGGAAACACCATATATTTT.

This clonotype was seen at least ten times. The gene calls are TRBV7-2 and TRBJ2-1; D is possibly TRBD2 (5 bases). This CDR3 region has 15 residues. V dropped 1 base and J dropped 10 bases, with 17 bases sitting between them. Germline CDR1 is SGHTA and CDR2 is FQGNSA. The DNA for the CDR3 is TGTGCCAGCAGCTTAGGAGGACTCAACCATGAGGAGCAGTTCTTC. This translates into CASSLGGLNHEEQFF. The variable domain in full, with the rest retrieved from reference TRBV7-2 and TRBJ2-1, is GAGVSQSPSNKVTEKGKDVELRCDPISGHTALYWYRQSLGQGLEFLIYFQGNSAPDKSGLPSDRFSAERTGGSVSTLTIQRTQQEDSAVYLCASSLGGLNHEEQFFGPGTRLTVL.

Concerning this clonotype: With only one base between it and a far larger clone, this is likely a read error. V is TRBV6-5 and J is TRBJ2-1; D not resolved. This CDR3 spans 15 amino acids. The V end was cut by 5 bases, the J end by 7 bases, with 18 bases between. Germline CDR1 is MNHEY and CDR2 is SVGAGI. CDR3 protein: CASSHSHKATNEQFF. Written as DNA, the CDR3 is TGTGCCAGCAGTCACAGTCACAAGGCAACAAATGAGCAGTTCTTC.

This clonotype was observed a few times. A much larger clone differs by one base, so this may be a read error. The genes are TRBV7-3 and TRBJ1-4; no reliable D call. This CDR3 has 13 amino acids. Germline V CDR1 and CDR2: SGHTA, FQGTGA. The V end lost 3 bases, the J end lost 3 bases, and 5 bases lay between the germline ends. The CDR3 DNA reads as TGTGCCAGCAGCTTCCGACCTAATGAAAAACTGTTTTTT. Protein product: CASSFRPNEKLFF.

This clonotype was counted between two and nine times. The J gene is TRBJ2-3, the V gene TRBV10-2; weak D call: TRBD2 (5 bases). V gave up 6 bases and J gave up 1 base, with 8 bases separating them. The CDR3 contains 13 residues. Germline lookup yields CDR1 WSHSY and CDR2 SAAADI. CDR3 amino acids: CASRDSGTDTQYF. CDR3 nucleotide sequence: TGCGCCAGCAGGGACTCCGGCACAGATACGCAGTATTTT.

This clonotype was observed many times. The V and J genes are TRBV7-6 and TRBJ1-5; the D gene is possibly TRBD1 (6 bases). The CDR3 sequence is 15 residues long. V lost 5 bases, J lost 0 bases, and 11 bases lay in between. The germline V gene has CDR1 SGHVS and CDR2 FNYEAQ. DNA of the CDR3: TGTGCCAGCAGCCGGGACATTGATAGCAATCAGCCCCAGCATTTT. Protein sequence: CASSRDIDSNQPQHF.

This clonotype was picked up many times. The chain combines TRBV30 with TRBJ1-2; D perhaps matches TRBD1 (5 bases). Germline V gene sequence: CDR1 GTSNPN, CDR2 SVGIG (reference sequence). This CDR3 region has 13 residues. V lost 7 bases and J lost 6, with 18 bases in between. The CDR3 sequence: CALDPQGLDGYTF. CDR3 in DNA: TGTGCCTTGGACCCTCAGGGCTTGGATGGCTACACCTTC.

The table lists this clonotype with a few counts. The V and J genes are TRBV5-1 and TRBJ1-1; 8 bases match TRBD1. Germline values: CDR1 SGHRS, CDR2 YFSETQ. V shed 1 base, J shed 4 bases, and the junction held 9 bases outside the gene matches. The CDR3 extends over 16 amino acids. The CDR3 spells CASSLRTGLFGTEAFF. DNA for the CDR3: TGCGCCAGCAGCTTGAGGACAGGGCTTTTTGGCACTGAAGCTTTCTTT.

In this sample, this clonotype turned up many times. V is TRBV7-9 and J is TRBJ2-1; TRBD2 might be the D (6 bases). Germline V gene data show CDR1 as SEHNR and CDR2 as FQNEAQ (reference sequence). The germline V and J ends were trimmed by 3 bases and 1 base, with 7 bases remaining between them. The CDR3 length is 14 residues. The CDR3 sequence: CASSFGGSYNEQFF. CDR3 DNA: TGTGCCAGCAGCTTCGGGGGATCCTACAATGAGCAGTTCTTC.

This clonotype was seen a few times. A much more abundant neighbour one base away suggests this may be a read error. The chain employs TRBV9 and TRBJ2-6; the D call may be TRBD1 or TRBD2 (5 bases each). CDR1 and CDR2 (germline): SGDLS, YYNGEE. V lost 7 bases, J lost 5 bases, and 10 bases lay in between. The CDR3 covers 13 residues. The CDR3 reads CASGGLRANVLTF. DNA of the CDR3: TGTGCCAGCGGGGGATTACGGGCCAACGTCCTGACTTTC.

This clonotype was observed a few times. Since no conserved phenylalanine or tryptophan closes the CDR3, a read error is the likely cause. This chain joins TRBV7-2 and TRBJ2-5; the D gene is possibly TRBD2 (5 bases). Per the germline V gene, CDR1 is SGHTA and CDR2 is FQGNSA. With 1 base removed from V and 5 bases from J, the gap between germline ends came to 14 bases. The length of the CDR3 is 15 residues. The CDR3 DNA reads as TGTGCCAGCAGCTTAGGTTTTAGCGTTCGGGAGACCCAGTACCTC. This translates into CASSLGFSVRETQYL.

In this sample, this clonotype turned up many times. CDR3 region: CASSFGRSSYEQYF. The CDR3, as DNA: TGCGCCAGCAGCTTCGGCAGGAGCTCCTACGAGCAGTACTTC. The chain joins TRBV5-1 to TRBJ2-7; D ambiguous. Trimming stripped 2 bases from V and 0 bases from J, with 9 bases between. The CDR3 contains 14 residues. Looked up from germline, CDR1 is SGHRS and CDR2 is YFSETQ. The variable domain in full, with the rest retrieved from reference TRBV5-1 and TRBJ2-7, is KAGVTQTPRYLIKTRGQQVTLSCSPISGHRSVSWYQQTPGQGLQFLFEYFSETQRNKGNFPGRFSGRQFSNSRSEMNVSTLELGDSALYLCASSFGRSSYEQYFGPGTRLTVT.

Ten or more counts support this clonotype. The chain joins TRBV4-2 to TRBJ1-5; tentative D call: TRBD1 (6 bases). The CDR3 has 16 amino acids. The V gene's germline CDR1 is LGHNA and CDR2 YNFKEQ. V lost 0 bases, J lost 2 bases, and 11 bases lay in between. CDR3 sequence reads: CASSQDPRGGNQPQHF. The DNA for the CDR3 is TGTGCCAGCAGCCAAGACCCCAGGGGAGGCAATCAGCCCCAGCATTTT.

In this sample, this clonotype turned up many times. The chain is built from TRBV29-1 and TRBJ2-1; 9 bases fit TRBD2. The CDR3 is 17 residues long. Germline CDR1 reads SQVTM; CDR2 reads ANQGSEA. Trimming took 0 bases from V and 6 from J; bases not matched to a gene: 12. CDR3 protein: CSVEDLGAGGRPNEQFF. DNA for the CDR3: TGCAGCGTTGAAGATCTTGGGGCGGGGGGGCGTCCCAATGAGCAGTTCTTC.

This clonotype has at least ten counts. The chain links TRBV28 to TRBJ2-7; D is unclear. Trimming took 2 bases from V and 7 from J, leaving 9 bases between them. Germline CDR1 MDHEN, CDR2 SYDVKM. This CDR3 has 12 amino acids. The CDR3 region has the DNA TGTGCCAGCAGTTTACCAGCCCGGGAGCAGTACTTC. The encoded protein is CASSLPAREQYF. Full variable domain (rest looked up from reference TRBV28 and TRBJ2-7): DVKVTQSSRYLVKRTGEKVFLECVQDMDHENMFWYRQDPGLGLRLIYFSYDVKMKEKGDIPEGYSVSREKKERFSLILESASTNQTSMYLCASSLPAREQYFGPGTRLTVT.

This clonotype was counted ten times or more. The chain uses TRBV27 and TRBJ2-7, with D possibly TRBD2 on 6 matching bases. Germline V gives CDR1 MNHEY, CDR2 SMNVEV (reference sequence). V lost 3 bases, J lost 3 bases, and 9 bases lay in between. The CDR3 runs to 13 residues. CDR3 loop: CASSFRAGYEQYF. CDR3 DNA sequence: TGTGCCAGCAGTTTCAGAGCGGGCTACGAGCAGTACTTC.

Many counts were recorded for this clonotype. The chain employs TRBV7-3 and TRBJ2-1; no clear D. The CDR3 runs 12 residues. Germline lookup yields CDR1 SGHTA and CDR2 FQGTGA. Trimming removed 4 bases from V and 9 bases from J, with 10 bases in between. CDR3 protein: CASSYNMIEQFF. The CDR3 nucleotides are TGTGCCAGCAGCTACAACATGATTGAGCAGTTCTTC.

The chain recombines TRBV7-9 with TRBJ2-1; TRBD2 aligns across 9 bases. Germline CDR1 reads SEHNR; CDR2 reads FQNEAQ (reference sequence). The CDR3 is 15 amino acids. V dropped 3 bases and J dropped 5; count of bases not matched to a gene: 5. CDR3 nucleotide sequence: TGTGCCAGCAGCTTCCAGTTAGCGGGGGACAATGAGCAGTTCTTC. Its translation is CASSFQLAGDNEQFF.

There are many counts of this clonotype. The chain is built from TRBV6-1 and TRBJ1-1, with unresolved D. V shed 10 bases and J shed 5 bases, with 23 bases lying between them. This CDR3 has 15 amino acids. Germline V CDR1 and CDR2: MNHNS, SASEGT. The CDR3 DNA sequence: TGTGCCACCCGTGACTTGGGTCGCGCGCGAACTGAAGCTTTCTTT. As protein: CATRDLGRARTEAFF.

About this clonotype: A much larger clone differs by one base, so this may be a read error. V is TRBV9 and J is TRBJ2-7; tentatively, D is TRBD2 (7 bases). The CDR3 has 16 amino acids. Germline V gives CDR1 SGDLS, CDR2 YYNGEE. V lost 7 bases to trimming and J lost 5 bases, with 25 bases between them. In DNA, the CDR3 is TGTGCCAGCTCCTTGGCTCGGGGGGCTGATTTGCACGAGCAGTACTTC. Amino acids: CASSLARGADLHEQYF.

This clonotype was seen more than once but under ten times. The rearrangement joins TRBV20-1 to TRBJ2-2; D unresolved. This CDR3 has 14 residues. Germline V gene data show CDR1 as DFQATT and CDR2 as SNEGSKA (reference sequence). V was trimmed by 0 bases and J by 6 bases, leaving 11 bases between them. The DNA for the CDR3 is TGCAGTGCTAGAGATCAGCTAGTGGCCGGGGAGCTGTTTTTT. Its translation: CSARDQLVAGELFF.

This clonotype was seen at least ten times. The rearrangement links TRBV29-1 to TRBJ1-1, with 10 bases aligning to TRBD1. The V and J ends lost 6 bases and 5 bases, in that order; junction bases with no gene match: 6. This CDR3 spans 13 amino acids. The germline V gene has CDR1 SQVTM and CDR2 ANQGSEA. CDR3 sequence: CSVRQGARTEAFF. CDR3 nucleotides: TGCAGCGTCCGACAGGGGGCGCGAACTGAAGCTTTCTTT.

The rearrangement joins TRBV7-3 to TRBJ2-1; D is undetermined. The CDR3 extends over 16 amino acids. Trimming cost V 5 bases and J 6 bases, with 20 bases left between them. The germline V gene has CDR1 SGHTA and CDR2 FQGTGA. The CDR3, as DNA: TGTGCCAGCAGCACACCGACCAACGCGGTAGTCAATGAGCAGTTCTTC. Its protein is CASSTPTNAVVNEQFF. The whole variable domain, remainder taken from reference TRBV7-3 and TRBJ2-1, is GAGVSQTPSNKVTEKGKYVELRCDPISGHTALYWYRQSLGQGPEFLIYFQGTGAADDSGLPNDRFFAVRPEGSVSTLKIQRTERGDSAVYLCASSTPTNAVVNEQFFGPGTRLTVL.